The 12 T cell receptor beta chains given below trace back to one sample, sequenced in a study of T cell changes during pregnancy in multiple sclerosis (dated by TCRdb to between 2017 and 2020). Library preparation used the immunoSEQ multiplex PCR assay. Held by TCRdb, this immuneACCESS table contains in-frame sequences only and omits some clones. Under half of the omission traces to an unresolved V gene where checked; the cause of the rest is unknown. The table for this sample lists 50,000 to 65,000 clones; about 96% of them were counted only once. The ten top clones hold roughly 2.5% of the sample. The sequencing here drew on CD8+ T cells from peripheral blood mononuclear cells, taken after pregnancy. These receptors all stem from a female donor with multiple sclerosis, enrolled in a pregnancy study.

The V gene is TRBV30, the J gene TRBJ1-1; D unclear. CDR3 length: 11 residues. Germline assignment: CDR1 GTSNPN and CDR2 SVGIG (reference sequence). V was trimmed by 4 bases and J by 1 base, leaving 4 bases between them. CDR3 sequence (DNA): TGTGCCTGGACGAGGAACACTGAAGCTTTCTTT. It translates to CAWTRNTEAFF. The complete variable domain, with remaining parts taken from reference TRBV30 and TRBJ1-1, reads SQTIHQWPATLVQPVGSPLSLECTVEGTSNPNLYWYRQAAGRGLQLLFYSVGIGQISSEVPQNLSASRPQDRQFILSSKKLLLSDSGFYLCAWTRNTEAFFGQGTRLTVV.

The chain is built from TRBV6-6 and TRBJ2-7, with unresolved D. The CDR3 contains 11 residues. CDR1 and CDR2 from the germline V gene are MNHNY and SVGAGI (reference sequence). The germline V and J ends were trimmed by 4 bases and 3 bases, with 4 bases remaining between them. The CDR3 nucleotides are TGTGCCAGCAGTTTCAGCTACGAGCAGTACTTC. It is translated as CASSFSYEQYF.

The chain links TRBV28 to TRBJ2-7, with D possibly matching TRBD2 (6 bases). Trimming took off 6 bases at V and 2 bases at J, with 14 bases between the two ends. The CDR3 runs to 14 residues. In germline, CDR1 is MDHEN, CDR2 SYDVKM. CDR3 DNA: TGTGCCAGCAGGCAAGGGGACTTAGCCTACGAGCAGTACTTC. It translates to CASRQGDLAYEQYF.

The chain employs TRBV5-6 and TRBJ2-3; D is perhaps TRBD2 (6 bases). With 6 bases removed from V and 0 bases from J, the gap between germline ends came to 8 bases. The germline V gene encodes CDR1 SGHDT and CDR2 YYEEEE. The CDR3 consists of 13 residues. CDR3 amino acids: CASIAASTDTQYF. As DNA, the CDR3 is TGTGCCAGCATAGCGGCTAGCACAGATACGCAGTATTTT.

This clone was seen once. The genes are TRBV5-6 and TRBJ2-2, with no clear D. This CDR3 is built from 14 residues. Germline lookup yields CDR1 SGHDT and CDR2 YYEEEE. With 1 base removed from V and 7 bases from J, the gap between germline ends came to 11 bases. CDR3 in DNA: TGTGCCAGCAGCTTGACAGTTAAAGTCGGGGAGCTGTTTTTT. This codes for CASSLTVKVGELFF.

V and J are TRBV27 and TRBJ2-7; 12 bases agree with TRBD1. Germline CDR1 reads MNHEY; CDR2 reads SMNVEV (reference sequence). The CDR3 spans 14 residues. V lost 3 bases to trimming and J lost 6 bases; unmatched junction nucleotides: 3. CDR3 residues: CASSFGTGGGEQYF. CDR3 sequence (DNA): TGTGCCAGCAGTTTTGGGACAGGGGGCGGCGAGCAGTACTTC.

The rearrangement links TRBV27 to TRBJ2-6, with D possibly being TRBD1 (6 bases). V shed 0 bases and J shed 2 bases, with 17 bases lying between them. CDR3 length: 19 amino acids. Germline V gene lookup returns CDR1 MNHEY and CDR2 SMNVEV (reference sequence). Here the CDR3 DNA reads TGTGCCAGCAGTTTATCCCACAGGGATGTGTTTCCTGGGGCCAACGTCCTGACTTTC. Its protein product is CASSLSHRDVFPGANVLTF.

The V call is TRBV28, the J call TRBJ2-7; D call uncertain. CDR1 and CDR2 from the germline V gene are MDHEN and SYDVKM. The CDR3 covers 13 residues. Trimming stripped 5 bases from V and 5 bases from J, with 13 bases between. The CDR3 region is CASSPPWPNEQYF. The CDR3 coding sequence is TGTGCCAGCAGTCCCCCCTGGCCCAACGAGCAGTACTTC. Together with reference TRBV28 and TRBJ2-7, the CDR3 gives the full variable domain: DVKVTQSSRYLVKRTGEKVFLECVQDMDHENMFWYRQDPGLGLRLIYFSYDVKMKEKGDIPEGYSVSREKKERFSLILESASTNQTSMYLCASSPPWPNEQYFGPGTRLTVT.

The chain uses TRBV5-6 and TRBJ2-7; 7 bases agree with TRBD2. J was trimmed by 0 bases and V by 3 bases; bases with no gene match: 3. This CDR3 spans 14 amino acids. The germline gives CDR1 SGHDT, CDR2 YYEEEE. The DNA of the CDR3 is TGTGCCAGCAGCTGGGGAGGGGCCTCCTACGAGCAGTACTTC. Translated: CASSWGGASYEQYF.

This chain joins TRBV2 and TRBJ2-3, with a possible D match to TRBD2 (6 bases). CDR1 is SNHLY, CDR2 FYNNEI, per germline. The V gene lost 3 bases and the J gene lost 3 bases, with 16 bases spanning the gap. This CDR3 spans 16 amino acids. As DNA, the CDR3 is TGTGCCAGCAGTGACTCCCAAGGGAGGTCGACAGATACGCAGTATTTT. Encoded protein: CASSDSQGRSTDTQYF.

V usage is TRBV18 and J usage is TRBJ1-1, with TRBD1 matching 10 bases. Germline CDR1 KGHSH, CDR2 LQKENI. V trimming: 2 bases; J trimming: 2 bases; junction bases outside the gene matches: 8. CDR3 size: 17 residues. CDR3 amino acids: CASSPLARQGANTEAFF. CDR3 nucleotides: TGTGCCAGCTCACCATTGGCCCGACAGGGGGCTAACACTGAAGCTTTCTTT.

V and J are TRBV4-1 and TRBJ2-1; 12 positions match TRBD2. After removal of 2 bases from V and 8 bases from J, the junction contained 1 base not matched to a gene. The CDR3 has 14 amino acids. Germline-derived CDR1 and CDR2 are MGHRA and YSYEKL. DNA for the CDR3: TGCGCCAGCAGCCAACGACTAGCGGGAGATGAGCAGTTCTTC. Translation: CASSQRLAGDEQFF.